The clone carrying this T cell receptor (beta chain) was picked up a small number of times. This specimen belongs to a study of blood T cell repertoires in COVID-19. The overall study: PBMCs, B-cell-depleted T cells, or T cells were the source of the cDNA or gDNA that made up the material.

Participant ages covered about 18 to 100 years across about 25 US areas. Exposed enrollees encountered a COVID-19 case at some point within 2 weeks before study entry. Trimming took 3 bases from V and 5 from J; bases not matched to a gene: 7. Germline V gives CDR1 LNHDA, CDR2 SQIVND (reference sequence). This CDR3 has 15 amino acids. This table comes from immunoSEQ multiplex PCR, and its TCRdb copy is limited to in-frame clones, with some not included. This sample has around 190,000 clones; roughly 84% occur once, and the top ten carry about 3.2%. The receptor comes from a woman between 25 and 40 years old who had been exposed to COVID-19. V is TRBV19 and J is TRBJ1-5; 7 nucleotides align to TRBD1. The sample was PBMCs or T cells enriched from blood (not recorded which). The DNA of the CDR3 is TGTGCCAGTAGTATCACTTCCGACAGGGATCAGCCCCAGCATTTT. Encoded protein: CASSITSDRDQPQHF.